The rows below give T cell receptor beta chains drawn from one sample of a study of tumor-infiltrating lymphocytes in primary liver carcinoma. TCRdb passed the multiplex PCR reads through MiXCR, listing each CDR3 protein once. The table lists around 35,000 distinct CDR3 sequences, more than 70% of them singletons. Sequencing was performed on tumor-adjacent normal liver tissue. The receptor source for this set is a man aged 35 to 55 with primary liver carcinoma and hepatitis B virus infection. CDR3s include the opening cysteine and the closing phenylalanine or tryptophan. D genes are given only for firm matches. Size tells how often a clone was seen (once, few, many) or the class of an expanded clone, and some rows leave it out.

d_call: NA; clone_size: NA; j_call: TRBJ2-5; v_call: TRBV29-1; cdr3_nt: TGCAGTGTTGTAGGTTTTGGCAGGCAAGAGACCCAGTACTTC; cdr3_aa: CSVVGFGRQETQYF
d_call: NA; clone_size: NA; j_call: TRBJ2-1; v_call: TRBV5-1; cdr3_nt: TGCGCCAGCAGCTTGCGAGGAGGGGATAGTGGAGGGGCCTACAATGAGCAGTTCTTC; cdr3_aa: CASSLRGGDSGGAYNEQFF
d_call: NA; clone_size: few; j_call: TRBJ1-1; v_call: TRBV19; cdr3_nt: TGTGCCAATACTCTGCGGGGCACTGAAGCTTTCTTT; cdr3_aa: CANTLRGTEAFF
d_call: TRBD2; clone_size: NA; j_call: TRBJ2-1; v_call: TRBV5-1; cdr3_nt: TGCGCCAACAGCGCGGGACTAACGGGGAACAATGAGCAGTTCTTC; cdr3_aa: CANSAGLTGNNEQFF
d_call: TRBD1; clone_size: medium-sized; j_call: TRBJ1-2; v_call: TRBV10-2; cdr3_nt: TGCGCCAGCAGCATGGACAGGTTAAATGGCTACACCTTC; cdr3_aa: CASSMDRLNGYTF
d_call: TRBD2; clone_size: NA; j_call: TRBJ2-3; v_call: TRBV7-2; cdr3_nt: TGTACCAGCAGCTTTTCTGGACTAGCGGGGGCGAGCACAGATACGCAGTATTTT; cdr3_aa: CTSSFSGLAGASTDTQYF
d_call: TRBD2; clone_size: NA; j_call: TRBJ2-1; v_call: TRBV11-1; cdr3_nt: TGTACCAGCGCCCTCACGGGACTAGCGGGAGAGACCCAGTTCTTC; cdr3_aa: CTSALTGLAGETQFF
d_call: NA; clone_size: NA; j_call: TRBJ1-5; v_call: TRBV28; cdr3_nt: TGTACCAGCAGGCTCACAGGGTCGACCCAGCCGCAGCATTTT; cdr3_aa: CTSRLTGSTQPQHF
d_call: NA; clone_size: NA; j_call: TRBJ1-3; v_call: TRBV6-6; cdr3_nt: TGTGCCAGCAGCTACTCGGAGAACTCTGGAAGCACCATATATTTT; cdr3_aa: CASSYSENSGSTIYF
d_call: TRBD2; clone_size: NA; j_call: TRBJ2-1; v_call: TRBV7-8; cdr3_nt: TGTGCCAGTAGCTTAGCGGGGCTCAAGAATGAGCAGTTCTTC; cdr3_aa: CASSLAGLKNEQFF
d_call: TRBD2; clone_size: NA; j_call: TRBJ2-7; v_call: TRBV10-3; cdr3_nt: TGTGTCATCAGCTACGGGACTAGCGACTCATACGAGCAGTACTTC; cdr3_aa: CVISYGTSDSYEQYF
d_call: NA; clone_size: NA; j_call: TRBJ1-1; v_call: TRBV29-1; cdr3_nt: TGCAGCGTTGGTGAAGGATGGGGTATGAACACTGAAACTTTCTTT; cdr3_aa: CSVGEGWGMNTETFF
d_call: NA; clone_size: few; j_call: TRBJ2-3; v_call: TRBV11-2; cdr3_nt: TGTGCCAGCAGCTTAAACCGACAAGGGGATACGCAGTATTTT; cdr3_aa: CASSLNRQGDTQYF
d_call: TRBD1; clone_size: NA; j_call: TRBJ2-3; v_call: TRBV29-1; cdr3_nt: TGCAGGGTTGCCAGGGGGCCAGTAGATACGCAGTATTTT; cdr3_aa: CRVARGPVDTQYF
d_call: NA; clone_size: NA; j_call: TRBJ1-5; v_call: TRBV6-1; cdr3_nt: TGTACCAGCAGTCTACAGAGGACAACTCAACCCCAGCACTTT; cdr3_aa: CTSSLQRTTQPQHF
d_call: NA; clone_size: NA; j_call: TRBJ2-7; v_call: TRBV11-2; cdr3_nt: TGTGCCAGCAGCTTTAACAGAAACTCCTACGTGCAGTACTTC; cdr3_aa: CASSFNRNSYVQYF
d_call: NA; clone_size: NA; j_call: TRBJ2-5; v_call: TRBV25-1; cdr3_nt: TGTGCCAGCAGTTTGGAGCCGGGACCACAAGAGACCCAGTACTTC; cdr3_aa: CASSLEPGPQETQYF
d_call: TRBD2; clone_size: NA; j_call: TRBJ2-1; v_call: TRBV6-1; cdr3_nt: TGTGCCAGCAGTGAAGAAACGGGAGGATACAATGTGCGGTTCTTC; cdr3_aa: CASSEETGGYNVRFF
d_call: TRBD1; clone_size: many; j_call: TRBJ1-3; v_call: TRBV6-6; cdr3_nt: TGTGCCAGCAGCAGGCGATCCCAGGGGGTCCAAAACACCATATATTTT; cdr3_aa: CASSRRSQGVQNTIYF
d_call: NA; clone_size: NA; j_call: TRBJ2-7; v_call: TRBV11-2; cdr3_nt: TGTGCCAACAGCTTATCATACGAGCAATACTTC; cdr3_aa: CANSLSYEQYF
d_call: TRBD2; clone_size: NA; j_call: TRBJ2-5; v_call: TRBV29-1; cdr3_nt: TGCAGGGTTCGGACTAGCGGGAATTGGGCAGAGACCCAATACTTC; cdr3_aa: CRVRTSGNWAETQYF
d_call: NA; clone_size: NA; j_call: TRBJ2-7; v_call: TRBV29-1; cdr3_nt: TGCGGCATTCGGGACAAGGCCTACGAGCAGTACTTC; cdr3_aa: CGIRDKAYEQYF
d_call: NA; clone_size: NA; j_call: TRBJ2-3; v_call: TRBV14; cdr3_nt: TGTGCCAGCAGTCGAGGATCCACAGATACGCAATATTTT; cdr3_aa: CASSRGSTDTQYF
d_call: NA; clone_size: NA; j_call: TRBJ1-4; v_call: TRBV4-2; cdr3_nt: TGTGCCAGCAGCCAGCCCCACCATGAGGAACTGTTTTTT; cdr3_aa: CASSQPHHEELFF
d_call: NA; clone_size: NA; j_call: TRBJ1-3; v_call: TRBV29-1; cdr3_nt: TGCAGCGTGGTAACTAACTCTGGAATCACCGTATATTTT; cdr3_aa: CSVVTNSGITVYF
d_call: NA; clone_size: NA; j_call: TRBJ1-1; v_call: TRBV30; cdr3_nt: TGTGCCTGGAGTGCGGATAGGAGTACTGAAGCATTCTTT; cdr3_aa: CAWSADRSTEAFF
d_call: NA; clone_size: NA; j_call: TRBJ1-1; v_call: TRBV29-1; cdr3_nt: TGCAGCGTTGCATGGGGCTGGTGGATGAACACAGAAGCTTTCTTT; cdr3_aa: CSVAWGWWMNTEAFF
d_call: TRBD2; clone_size: NA; j_call: TRBJ2-7; v_call: TRBV28; cdr3_nt: TGTGGCAGCAGCAATGACGCAGCGGGACTAGCTGATGAGCCGTACTTC; cdr3_aa: CGSSNDAAGLADEPYF
d_call: NA; clone_size: NA; j_call: TRBJ1-5; v_call: TRBV6-2/TRBV6-3; cdr3_nt: TGTGCCAGCAGCGCTCGGACAGCCACTAGCAATCAGCCCCAGCATTTT; cdr3_aa: CASSARTATSNQPQHF
d_call: NA; clone_size: NA; j_call: TRBJ2-1; v_call: TRBV6-2/TRBV6-3; cdr3_nt: TGTGCCTGCATTAACCCGGGGGTCATTGAGCAGTTCTTC; cdr3_aa: CACINPGVIEQFF
d_call: TRBD2; clone_size: NA; j_call: TRBJ2-1; v_call: TRBV14; cdr3_nt: TGTGCCAGCAGTGCCCTAGCGGCATGGGTAAACAATGAGCAGTTTTTT; cdr3_aa: CASSALAAWVNNEQFF
d_call: NA; clone_size: NA; j_call: TRBJ2-1; v_call: TRBV6-1; cdr3_nt: TGTACCAGCAGTGAAGAGGGGGGCTCCTACGATGAGCAGTTCTTC; cdr3_aa: CTSSEEGGSYDEQFF
d_call: TRBD1; clone_size: NA; j_call: TRBJ2-3; v_call: TRBV14; cdr3_nt: TGTGCCAGCAGCCAACAAAAATCCGGGACAGGGACAGATACGCAGTTTTTT; cdr3_aa: CASSQQKSGTGTDTQFF
d_call: TRBD2; clone_size: NA; j_call: TRBJ2-1; v_call: TRBV11-2; cdr3_nt: TGTGCCAGCAGCTCAGCAATGAGCGGGGGTTACAATGAGCACTTCTTC; cdr3_aa: CASSSAMSGGYNEHFF
d_call: NA; clone_size: NA; j_call: TRBJ2-5; v_call: TRBV6-1; cdr3_nt: TGTGCCAGTAGTGAAAGAGAACAAGAGGCCCAGTACTTC; cdr3_aa: CASSEREQEAQYF
d_call: NA; clone_size: NA; j_call: TRBJ2-1; v_call: TRBV29-1; cdr3_nt: TGCAGCGTTGTATTGACTAACGGGGTAAATGAGCTGTTCTTC; cdr3_aa: CSVVLTNGVNELFF
d_call: TRBD1; clone_size: NA; j_call: TRBJ2-2; v_call: TRBV9; cdr3_nt: TGTGCCAGCAGCATAATGGGGGACAGGAGCGCCGGGGAGCTGTTTTTT; cdr3_aa: CASSIMGDRSAGELFF
d_call: TRBD1; clone_size: medium-sized; j_call: TRBJ2-3; v_call: TRBV29-1; cdr3_nt: TGCAGCGTTGAACGGACAGGGGGAGATACGCAGTATTTT; cdr3_aa: CSVERTGGDTQYF
d_call: TRBD1; clone_size: many; j_call: TRBJ2-2; v_call: TRBV7-9; cdr3_nt: TGTGCCAGCAGCTTTGACAGGGGACGGGGCACCGGGGAGCTGTTTTTT; cdr3_aa: CASSFDRGRGTGELFF
d_call: NA; clone_size: NA; j_call: TRBJ2-7; v_call: TRBV7-8; cdr3_nt: TGTGTCAGCAGCCGACCCGCAGGTACGGTTCCCACCTCCTACGAGCAGTACTTC; cdr3_aa: CVSSRPAGTVPTSYEQYF